This passage covers 14 T cell receptor beta chains from one sample sequenced in a study of blood T cells in healthy people across ages. Then a second PCR, running about 6 to 12 cycles, was carried out with a sample-barcoded 5' primer and a J-beta primer mix. TCRdb redid the calling of the 5' RACE reads with MiXCR, one entry per CDR3 protein. This table has some 1,500,000 distinct CDR3 sequences, under 55% appearing once. The sample was blood. The receptors come from a woman in her late teens or twenties in good health.

The V gene is TRBV7-3, the J gene TRBJ2-1; tentatively, D is TRBD1 (6 bases). Trimming cost V 5 bases and J 6 bases, with 20 bases left between them. The CDR3 runs 16 residues. From germline, CDR1 is SGHTA and CDR2 FQGTGA. The DNA of the CDR3 is TGTGCCAGCAGCCCGTGGACAGTAAGGGTGAGCAATGAGCAGTTCTTC. Encoded protein: CASSPWTVRVSNEQFF.

This clonotype was counted a few times. V usage is TRBV28 and J usage is TRBJ2-1, with 7 bases matching TRBD2. The V segment lost 2 bases and the J segment 13 bases; nucleotides outside the gene matches: 2. The CDR3 totals 11 residues. Germline CDR1 and CDR2: MDHEN and SYDVKM. For the CDR3, the DNA is TGTGCCAGCAGTTTACGGGACTACCAGTTCTTC. Translation gives CASSLRDYQFF.

V is TRBV20-1 and J is TRBJ2-1; 9 bases are a match to TRBD2. Germline-derived CDR1 and CDR2 are DFQATT and SNEGSKA (reference sequence). This CDR3 is built from 15 residues. V dropped 6 bases and J dropped 5; count of bases not matched to a gene: 11. The CDR3 region is CSAPLAGGDHNEQFF. CDR3 coding DNA: TGCAGTGCCCCACTAGCGGGCGGCGACCACAATGAGCAGTTCTTC.

The sample holds a few counts of this clonotype. The chain has TRBV12-3 or TRBV12-4 and TRBJ1-5; no clear D. V lost 6 bases, J lost 1 base, and 13 bases lay in between. This CDR3 spans 15 amino acids. The CDR3 reads CASSSPEASNQPQHF. The CDR3 DNA reads TGTGCCAGCAGCAGCCCCGAGGCGAGCAATCAGCCCCAGCATTTT.

This clonotype showed up just a few times. V is TRBV20-1 and J is TRBJ1-5; weak D call: TRBD1 (5 bases). Germline V gene lookup returns CDR1 DFQATT and CDR2 SNEGSKA (reference sequence). CDR3 length equals 15 residues. Trimming pared 4 bases from V and 6 bases from J, leaving 19 bases between. CDR3 sequence (DNA): TGCAGTGCTACATCCGAGTACAGGCAGAGTCAGCCCCAGCATTTT. This translates into CSATSEYRQSQPQHF.

This chain connects TRBV6-6 to TRBJ2-2, with TRBD2 matching 7 bases. Germline CDR1 and CDR2: MNHNY and SVGAGI (reference sequence). The length of the CDR3 is 17 residues. The ends lost 6 bases at V and 1 base at J; junction bases unmatched: 11. CDR3 bases: TGTGCCAGCAGGTTGGTTCCTACTAGCGAGAACACCGGGGAGCTGTTTTTT. Amino acid sequence: CASRLVPTSENTGELFF.

This clonotype was detected many times. CDR3 sequence: CSARRLAGEETQYF. The DNA of the CDR3 is TGCAGTGCTAGGAGACTAGCGGGAGAAGAGACCCAGTACTTC. This chain joins TRBV20-1 and TRBJ2-5; 12 positions agree with TRBD2. CDR3 length: 14 residues. V shed 3 bases and J 3 bases; nucleotides not matched to a gene: 2. Germline V lookup: CDR1 DFQATT, CDR2 SNEGSKA (reference sequence).

This chain joins TRBV7-9 and TRBJ2-5; no clear D gene. The CDR3 runs to 14 residues. The ends were cut back, 3 bases at V and 0 bases at J, with 8 bases in the middle. The germline V gene encodes CDR1 SEHNR and CDR2 FQNEAQ (reference sequence). The CDR3 loop reads CASSFDFYQETQYF. CDR3 in DNA: TGTGCCAGCAGCTTTGACTTTTACCAAGAGACCCAGTACTTC.

At least ten counts were recorded for this clonotype. The chain combines TRBV12-3 or TRBV12-4 with TRBJ2-5, with 12 positions matching TRBD2. The CDR3 is 17 amino acids. The ends lost 6 bases at V and 11 bases at J; junction bases unmatched: 19. The CDR3: CASRTMTSGGGGNEQYF. In nucleotides, the CDR3 is TGTGCCAGCAGGACCATGACTAGCGGGGGAGGGGGCAATGAGCAGTACTTC.

The chain recombines TRBV28 with TRBJ1-6; D is perhaps TRBD1 (5 bases). Germline CDR1 reads MDHEN; CDR2 reads SYDVKM. The CDR3 is made up of 14 amino acids. Trimming removed 2 bases from V and 7 bases from J, with 9 bases in between. The CDR3 DNA sequence: TGTGCCAGCAGTTTAACCAGGGTCAATTCACCCCTCCACTTT. It is translated as CASSLTRVNSPLHF.

With respect to this clonotype: This may be a read error: a much more frequent sequence differs by one nucleotide. This chain connects TRBV20-1 to TRBJ2-5; possibly TRBD1 for D (5 bases). This CDR3 comprises 13 residues. Germline CDR1 is DFQATT and CDR2 is SNEGSKA (reference sequence). V dropped 4 bases and J dropped 11 bases, with 20 bases sitting between them. CDR3 amino acids: CSAITLRVDEQYF. In nucleotides, the CDR3 is TGCAGTGCTATAACTCTCAGGGTCGATGAGCAGTACTTC.

The genes are TRBV12-3 or TRBV12-4 and TRBJ2-2; 10 bases are a match to TRBD2. The trim removed 5 bases at V and 4 bases at J, leaving 7 bases unmatched. The CDR3 runs to 16 residues. This CDR3 reads CASSLRTSGLTGELFF. The CDR3 DNA sequence: TGTGCCAGCAGTCTTCGGACTAGCGGCCTCACCGGGGAGCTGTTTTTT.

The chain couples TRBV6-6 to TRBJ1-2; unclear D gene. This CDR3 has 13 amino acids. CDR1 and CDR2 (germline): MNHNY, SVGAGI (reference sequence). The V end was cut by 5 bases, the J end by 3 bases, with 10 bases between. CDR3 protein: CASSKTRDYGYTF. The CDR3 DNA sequence: TGTGCCAGCAGTAAAACACGGGACTATGGCTACACCTTC.

The table lists this clonotype with a count of one. The chain combines TRBV20-1 with TRBJ2-1; D gene uncertain. This CDR3 has 13 amino acids. CDR1 DFQATT and CDR2 SNEGSKA come from the germline V gene (reference sequence). The ends were cut back, 3 bases at V and 6 bases at J, with 12 bases in the middle. Written as DNA, the CDR3 is TGCAGTGCTAGTGTAGCTTGGAGCAATGAGCAGTTCTTC. Translation: CSASVAWSNEQFF.